This TCR beta chain was obtained from a study of blood T cell repertoires in COVID-19. This CDR3 spans 15 amino acids. Germline CDR1 MGHRA, CDR2 YSYEKL. Trimming took 3 bases from V and 4 from J; bases not matched to a gene: 5. A few counts support this clone. Only in-frame clones appear in the TCRdb table, and some are missing; sequencing was by immunoSEQ multiplex PCR. The table records some 150,000 clones, approximately 82% of them present only once. The source is a woman aged 45-59 years with acute or convalescent COVID-19. The specimen was peripheral blood. The V call is TRBV4-1, the J call TRBJ1-4; 7 nucleotides agree with TRBD1. The CDR3 sequence is CASSHEGGFNEKLFF. CDR3 sequence (DNA): TGCGCCAGCAGCCATGAAGGGGGCTTTAATGAAAAACTGTTTTTT.